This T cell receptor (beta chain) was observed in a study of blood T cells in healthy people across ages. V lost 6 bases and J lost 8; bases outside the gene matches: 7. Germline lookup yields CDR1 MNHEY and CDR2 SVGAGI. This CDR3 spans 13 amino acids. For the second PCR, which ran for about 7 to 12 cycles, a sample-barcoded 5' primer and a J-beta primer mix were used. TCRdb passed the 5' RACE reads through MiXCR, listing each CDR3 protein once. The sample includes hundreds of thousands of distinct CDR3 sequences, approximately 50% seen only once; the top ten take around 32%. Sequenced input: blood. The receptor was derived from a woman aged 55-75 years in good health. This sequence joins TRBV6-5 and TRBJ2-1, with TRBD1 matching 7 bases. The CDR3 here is CASSDREFHEQFF. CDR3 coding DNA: TGTGCCAGCAGCGACAGGGAATTCCATGAGCAGTTCTTC.